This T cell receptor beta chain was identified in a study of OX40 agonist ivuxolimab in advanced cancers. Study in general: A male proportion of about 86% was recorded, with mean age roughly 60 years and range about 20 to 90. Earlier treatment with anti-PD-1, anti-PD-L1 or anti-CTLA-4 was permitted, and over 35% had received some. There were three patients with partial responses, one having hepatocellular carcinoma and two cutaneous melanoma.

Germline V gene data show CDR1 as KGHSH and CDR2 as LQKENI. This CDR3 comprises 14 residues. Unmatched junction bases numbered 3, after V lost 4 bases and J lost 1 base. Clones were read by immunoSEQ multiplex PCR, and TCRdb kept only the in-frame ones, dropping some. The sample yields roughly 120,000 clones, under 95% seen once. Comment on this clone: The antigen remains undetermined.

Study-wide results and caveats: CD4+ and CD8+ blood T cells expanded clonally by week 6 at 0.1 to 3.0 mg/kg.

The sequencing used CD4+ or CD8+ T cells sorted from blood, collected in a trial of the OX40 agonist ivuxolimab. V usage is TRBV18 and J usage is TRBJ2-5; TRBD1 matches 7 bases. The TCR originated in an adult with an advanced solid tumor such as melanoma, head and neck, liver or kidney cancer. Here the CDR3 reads CASSRNRGQETQYF. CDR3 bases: TGTGCCAGCTCACGGAACAGGGGCCAAGAGACCCAGTACTTC.